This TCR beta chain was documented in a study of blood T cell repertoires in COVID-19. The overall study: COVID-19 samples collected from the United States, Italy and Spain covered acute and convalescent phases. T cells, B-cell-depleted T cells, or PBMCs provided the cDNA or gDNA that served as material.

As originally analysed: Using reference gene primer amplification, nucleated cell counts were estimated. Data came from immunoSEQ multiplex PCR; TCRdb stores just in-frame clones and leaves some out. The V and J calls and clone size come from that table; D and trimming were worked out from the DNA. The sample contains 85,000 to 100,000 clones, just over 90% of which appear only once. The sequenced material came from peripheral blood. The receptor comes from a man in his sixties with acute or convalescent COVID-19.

The CDR3 bases are TGTGCCAGTAGTCCCCGGACAGGGCCTATTTATGGCTACACCTTC. It encodes CASSPRTGPIYGYTF. The V call is TRBV19, the J call TRBJ1-2; 8 bases are a match to TRBD1. The germline CDR1 and CDR2 sequences are LNHDA and SQIVND (reference sequence). Unmatched junction bases numbered 10, after V lost 5 bases and J lost 5 bases. The length of the CDR3 is 15 residues.